This T cell receptor (beta chain) derives from a study of beta chain features in type 1 diabetes. About the research overall: Examination spanned approximately 110 million sorted cells from all samples.

Isolated RNA was reverse transcribed in full, so expressed TCRB transcripts were sequenced. Data came from immunoSEQ multiplex PCR; TCRdb stores just in-frame clones and leaves some out. The sample shows 150,000 to 200,000 clones, approximately 62% of them seen only once. The study's findings and limits: In the patient group, naive, central memory and Treg TCRB repertoires seemed more alike than in the healthy donor group. Across all four CD4+ subsets, people with type 1 diabetes showed modestly shorter TCRB CDR3s.

Points on this clone: The antigen is not known.

The source is a young man with type 1 diabetes. Sequencing used naive CD4+ T cells from blood.

CDR3 nucleotides: TGTGCCAGCAGCTTAGGGGTTGCGGGCGAGCAGTACTTC. Translation: CASSLGVAGEQYF. The chain is built from TRBV11-2 and TRBJ2-7; possible D gene TRBD2, 5 bases. The CDR3 length is 13 residues. Germline V gene data show CDR1 as SGHAT and CDR2 as FQNNGV. V lost 1 base and J lost 6, with 10 bases in between.